This TCR beta chain was captured in a study of T cells in Graves' hyperthyroidism and ophthalmopathy. As regards this clonotype: Its target is not known.

CDR1 is WSHSY, CDR2 SAAADI, per germline. The length of the CDR3 is 13 residues. J lost 7 bases, V lost 8 bases, and 5 bases had no gene match. Study-level results: Appearing also in blood were most of the thyroid clonotypes expanded above 0.001. With a median lead of 6.5 months before onset, the model predicted ophthalmopathy.

Researchers took RNA transcripts and amplified the TCR beta CDR3 regions from them. HTBI primers were the set used in a first-round RT-PCR of the TCR CDR3. MiXCR was run by TCRdb on the multiplex PCR reads, yielding one entry per CDR3 protein. Among 560,000 or so distinct CDR3 sequences listed, 46% were seen once. Stable Graves' hyperthyroidism meant no ophthalmopathy progression within 18 months. Pregnant or lactating patients were excluded, as were those with uncontrolled infection or other autoimmune disease. This clonotype was obtained from a woman aged 18-29 years with Graves' hyperthyroidism. Sample: peripheral blood or thyroid tissue (not recorded which). The chain links TRBV10-2 to TRBJ1-4; the match to TRBD1 covers 9 bases. The CDR3 nucleotides read TGCGCCAGCTTCGGGACAGGGAGTGAAAAACTGTTTTTT. Translated, it gives CASFGTGSEKLFF.